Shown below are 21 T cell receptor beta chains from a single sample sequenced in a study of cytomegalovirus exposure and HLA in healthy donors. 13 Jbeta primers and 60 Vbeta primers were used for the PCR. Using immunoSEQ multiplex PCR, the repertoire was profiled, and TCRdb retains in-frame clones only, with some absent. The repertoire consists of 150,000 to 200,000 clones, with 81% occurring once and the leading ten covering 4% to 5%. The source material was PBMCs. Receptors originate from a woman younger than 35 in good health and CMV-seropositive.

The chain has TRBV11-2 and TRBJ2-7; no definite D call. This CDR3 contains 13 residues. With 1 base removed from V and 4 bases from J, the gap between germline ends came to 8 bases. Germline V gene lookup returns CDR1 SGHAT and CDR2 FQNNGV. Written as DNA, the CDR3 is TGTGCCAGCAGCTTAGTTACACAGTACGAGCAGTACTTC. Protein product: CASSLVTQYEQYF.

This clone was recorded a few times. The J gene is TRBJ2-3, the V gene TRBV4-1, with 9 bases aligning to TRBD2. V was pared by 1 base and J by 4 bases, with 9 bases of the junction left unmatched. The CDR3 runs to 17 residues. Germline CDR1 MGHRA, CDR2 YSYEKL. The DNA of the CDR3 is TGCGCCAGCAGCCAAGTTGGTGTTCAGCGGGGGGCAGATACGCAGTATTTT. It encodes CASSQVGVQRGADTQYF.

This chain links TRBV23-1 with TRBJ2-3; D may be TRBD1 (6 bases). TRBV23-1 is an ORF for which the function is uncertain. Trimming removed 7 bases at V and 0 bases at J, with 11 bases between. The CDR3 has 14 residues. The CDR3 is CASTRDTSTDTQYF. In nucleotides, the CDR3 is TGCGCCAGCACCCGGGACACCAGCACAGATACGCAGTATTTT.

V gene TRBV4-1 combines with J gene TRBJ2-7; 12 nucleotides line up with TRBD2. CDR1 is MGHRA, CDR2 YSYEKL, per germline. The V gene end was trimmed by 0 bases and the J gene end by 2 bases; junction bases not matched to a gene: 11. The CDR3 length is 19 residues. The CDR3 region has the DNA TGCGCCAGCAGCCAAGACGGCTCTCTGTCTAGCGGGGGGGCCTACGAGCAGTACTTC. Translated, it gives CASSQDGSLSSGGAYEQYF.

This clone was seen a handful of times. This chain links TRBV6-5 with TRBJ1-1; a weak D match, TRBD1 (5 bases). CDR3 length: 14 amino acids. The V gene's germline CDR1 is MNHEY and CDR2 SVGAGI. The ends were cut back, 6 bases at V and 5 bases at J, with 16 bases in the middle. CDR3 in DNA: TGTGCCAGCAGGTATCCAGGGTCAGGTACTGAAGCTTTCTTT. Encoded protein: CASRYPGSGTEAFF.

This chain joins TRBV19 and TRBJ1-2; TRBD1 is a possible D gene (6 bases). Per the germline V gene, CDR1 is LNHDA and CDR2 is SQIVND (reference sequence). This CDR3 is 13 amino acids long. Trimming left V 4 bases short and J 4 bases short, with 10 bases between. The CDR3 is CASSNREPYGYTF. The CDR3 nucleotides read TGTGCCAGTAGTAACAGGGAACCCTATGGCTACACCTTC.

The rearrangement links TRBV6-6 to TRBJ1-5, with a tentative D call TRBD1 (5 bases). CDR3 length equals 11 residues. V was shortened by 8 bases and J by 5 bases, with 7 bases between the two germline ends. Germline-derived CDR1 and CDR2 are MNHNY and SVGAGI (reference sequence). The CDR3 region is CASAGDQPQHF. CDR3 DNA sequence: TGTGCCAGCGCGGGGGATCAGCCCCAGCATTTT.

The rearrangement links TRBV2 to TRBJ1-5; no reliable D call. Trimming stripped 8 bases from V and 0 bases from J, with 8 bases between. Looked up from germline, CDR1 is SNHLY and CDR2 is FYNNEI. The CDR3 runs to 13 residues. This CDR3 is CASGTSSNQPQHF. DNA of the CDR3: TGTGCCAGCGGCACCTCTAGCAATCAGCCCCAGCATTTT. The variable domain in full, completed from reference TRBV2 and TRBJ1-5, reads EPEVTQTPSHQVTQMGQEVILRCVPISNHLYFYWYRQILGQKVEFLVSFYNNEISEKSEIFDDQFSVERPDGSNFTLKIRSTKLEDSAMYFCASGTSSNQPQHFGDGTRLSIL.

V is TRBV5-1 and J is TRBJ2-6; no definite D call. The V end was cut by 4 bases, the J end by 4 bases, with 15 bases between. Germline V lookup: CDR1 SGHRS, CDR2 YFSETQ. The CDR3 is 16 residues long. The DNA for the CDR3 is TGCGCCAGCAGCCCCTCCGCGGTCACCGGGGCCAACGTCCTGACTTTC. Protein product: CASSPSAVTGANVLTF.

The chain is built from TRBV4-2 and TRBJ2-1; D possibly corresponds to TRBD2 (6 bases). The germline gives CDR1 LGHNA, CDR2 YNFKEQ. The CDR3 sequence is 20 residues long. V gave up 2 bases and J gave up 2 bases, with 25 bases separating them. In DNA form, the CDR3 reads TGTGCCAGCAGCCAAAGGCCGAAAATACAACTAGCTCCTACCTACAATGAGCAGTTCTTC. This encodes CASSQRPKIQLAPTYNEQFF.

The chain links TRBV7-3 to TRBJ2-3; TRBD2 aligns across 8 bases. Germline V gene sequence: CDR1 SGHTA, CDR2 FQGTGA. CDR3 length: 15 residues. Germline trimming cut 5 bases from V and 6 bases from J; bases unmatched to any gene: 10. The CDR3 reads CASSPGAGAGDTQYF. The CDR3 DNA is TGTGCCAGCAGCCCAGGAGCGGGGGCGGGGGATACGCAGTATTTT.

CDR3 DNA sequence: TGTGCCAGCAGCTTACAGGACAGGGAGGCCGGGGAGCTGTTTTTT. This sequence encodes CASSLQDREAGELFF. The chain combines TRBV7-3 with TRBJ2-2; 8 positions agree with TRBD1. Germline CDR1 and CDR2: SGHTA and FQGTGA. J lost 6 bases, V lost 2 bases, and 5 bases had no gene match. This CDR3 is built from 15 residues.

The CDR3 DNA is TGTGCCAGCGGAGACAGGGGGCCCTGGGGCTACACCTTC. Translation: CASGDRGPWGYTF. The rearrangement links TRBV6-6 to TRBJ1-2; 10 bases align to TRBD1. V lost 8 bases, J lost 8 bases, and 8 bases stayed unmatched. Germline V CDR1 and CDR2: MNHNY, SVGAGI (reference sequence). This CDR3 contains 13 residues.

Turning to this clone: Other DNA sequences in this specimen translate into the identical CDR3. The CDR3 DNA is TGTGCCACCAGCAGAGATCGGGAGACCGGGGAGCTGTTTTTT. It translates to CATSRDRETGELFF. The chain carries TRBV15 and TRBJ2-2, with D tentatively TRBD2 (6 bases). CDR1 LNHNV and CDR2 YYDKDF come from the germline V gene (reference sequence). There are 14 residues in the CDR3. V was trimmed by 0 bases and J by 5 bases, leaving 7 bases between them.

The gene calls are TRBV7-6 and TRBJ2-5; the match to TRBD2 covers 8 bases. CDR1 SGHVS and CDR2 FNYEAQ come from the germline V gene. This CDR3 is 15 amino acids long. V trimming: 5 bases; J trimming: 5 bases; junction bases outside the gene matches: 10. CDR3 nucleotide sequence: TGTGCCAGCAGCCCTCACGCCGGGAGGGGCGAGACCCAGTACTTC. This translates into CASSPHAGRGETQYF.

The CDR3 sequence: CASSQDPPPLQGYSSGANVLTF. In DNA form, the CDR3 reads TGTGCCAGCAGCCAGGACCCCCCACCCTTACAGGGCTACAGCTCTGGGGCCAACGTCCTGACTTTC. The chain combines TRBV4-2 with TRBJ2-6; D perhaps matches TRBD1 (6 bases). The CDR3 extends over 22 amino acids. Germline assignment: CDR1 LGHNA and CDR2 YNFKEQ. V was cut by 3 bases and J by 0 bases, with 27 bases left in between.

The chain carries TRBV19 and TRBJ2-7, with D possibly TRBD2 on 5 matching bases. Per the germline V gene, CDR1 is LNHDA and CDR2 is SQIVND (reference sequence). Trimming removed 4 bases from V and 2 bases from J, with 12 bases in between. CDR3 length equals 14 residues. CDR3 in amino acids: CASSNQDGTYEQYF. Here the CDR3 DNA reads TGTGCCAGTAGTAACCAGGACGGGACCTACGAGCAGTACTTC.

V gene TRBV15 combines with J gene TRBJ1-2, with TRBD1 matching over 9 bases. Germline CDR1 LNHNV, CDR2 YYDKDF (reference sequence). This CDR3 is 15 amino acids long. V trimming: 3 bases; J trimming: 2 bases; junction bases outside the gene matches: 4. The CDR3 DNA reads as TGTGCCACCAGCAGCCCCGGACAGGGGAACTATGGCTACACCTTC. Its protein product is CATSSPGQGNYGYTF.

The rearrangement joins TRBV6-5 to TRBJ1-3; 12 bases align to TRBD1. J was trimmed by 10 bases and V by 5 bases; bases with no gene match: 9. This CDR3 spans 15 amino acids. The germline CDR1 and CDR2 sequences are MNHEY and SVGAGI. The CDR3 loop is CASSGWDRGRGTIYF. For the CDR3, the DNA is TGTGCCAGCAGTGGATGGGACAGGGGGCGAGGGACCATATATTTT.

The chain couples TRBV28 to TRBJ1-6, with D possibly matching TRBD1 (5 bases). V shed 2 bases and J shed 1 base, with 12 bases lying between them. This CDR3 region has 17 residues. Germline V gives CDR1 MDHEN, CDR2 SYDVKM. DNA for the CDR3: TGTGCCAGCAGTTTAGCTCAGGGAAGGTCCTATAATTCACCCCTCCACTTT. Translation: CASSLAQGRSYNSPLHF. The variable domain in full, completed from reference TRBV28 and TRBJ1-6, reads DVKVTQSSRYLVKRTGEKVFLECVQDMDHENMFWYRQDPGLGLRLIYFSYDVKMKEKGDIPEGYSVSREKKERFSLILESASTNQTSMYLCASSLAQGRSYNSPLHFGNGTRLTVT.

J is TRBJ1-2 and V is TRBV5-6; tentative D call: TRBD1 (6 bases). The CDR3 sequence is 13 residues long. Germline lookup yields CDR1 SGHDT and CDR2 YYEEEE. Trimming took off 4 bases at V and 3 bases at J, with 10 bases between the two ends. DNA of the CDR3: TGTGCCAGCAGCGCCGGACAGCACTATGGCTACACCTTC. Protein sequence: CASSAGQHYGYTF.